This passage covers 31 T cell receptor beta chains from one sample sequenced in a study of blood T cell repertoires in COVID-19. Sequencing used immunoSEQ multiplex PCR; TCRdb keeps in-frame clones, though not all of them. Seen here are around 320,000 clones, 90% observed once, and the top ten hold roughly 3.9%. The specimen was PBMCs or T cells enriched from blood (not recorded which). The receptors come from a woman aged 25 to 39 who had been exposed to COVID-19.

V is TRBV12-3 or TRBV12-4 and J is TRBJ1-1, with D perhaps matching TRBD1 (5 bases). V lost 6 bases and J lost 4, with 12 bases in between. The CDR3 has 13 amino acids. This CDR3 reads CASRETVLTEAFF. Written as DNA, the CDR3 is TGTGCCAGCAGAGAGACAGTGCTCACTGAAGCTTTCTTT.

V and J are TRBV27 and TRBJ2-5; 10 nucleotides align to TRBD1. Germline V CDR1 and CDR2: MNHEY, SMNVEV (reference sequence). V shed 6 bases, J shed 5 bases, and the junction held 9 bases outside the gene matches. The CDR3 has 15 residues. In DNA form, the CDR3 reads TGTGCCAGCAGGCGTAAGACAGGGGGCGTCGAGACCCAGTACTTC. Protein product: CASRRKTGGVETQYF.

This sequence joins TRBV2 and TRBJ1-6; D remains unclear. The germline V and J ends were trimmed by 4 bases and 6 bases, with 10 bases remaining between them. CDR1 and CDR2 from the germline V gene are SNHLY and FYNNEI. This CDR3 contains 14 residues. CDR3 protein: CASSGPPPNSPLHF. The CDR3 coding sequence is TGTGCCAGCAGTGGGCCACCGCCTAATTCACCCCTCCACTTT. Full variable domain (remainder filled in from reference TRBV2 and TRBJ1-6): EPEVTQTPSHQVTQMGQEVILRCVPISNHLYFYWYRQILGQKVEFLVSFYNNEISEKSEIFDDQFSVERPDGSNFTLKIRSTKLEDSAMYFCASSGPPPNSPLHFGNGTRLTVT.

This chain uses TRBV12-3 or TRBV12-4 with TRBJ1-5; D remains ambiguous. V lost 3 bases, J lost 7 bases, and 10 bases lay in between. The CDR3 loop spans 13 amino acids. The CDR3 is CASSLSSPQPQHF. Here the CDR3 DNA reads TGTGCCAGCAGTTTGAGTAGTCCCCAGCCCCAGCATTTT.

The table lists this clone with a few counts. V and J are TRBV6-1 and TRBJ2-1, with 10 bases lining up with TRBD2. The CDR3 covers 14 residues. The J segment lost 7 bases and the V segment lost 3 bases, leaving 3 bases of the junction unmatched. The germline V gene encodes CDR1 MNHNS and CDR2 SASEGT. CDR3 in DNA: TGTGCCAGCAGTGAGAGCGGGGGGGCGAATGAGCAGTTCTTC. This sequence encodes CASSESGGANEQFF.

This chain links TRBV11-2 with TRBJ1-2, with 11 bases matching TRBD1. CDR1 and CDR2 from the germline V gene are SGHAT and FQNNGV. Trimming at V came to 4 bases and at J to 4 bases, leaving 2 bases not matched to a gene. The CDR3 has 14 amino acids. Written as DNA, the CDR3 is TGTGCCAGCAGCTCCGGGACAGGGGGCTATGGCTACACCTTC. Translated: CASSSGTGGYGYTF.

The V and J genes are TRBV12-2 and TRBJ1-1. TRBV12-2 is deemed a pseudogene. The CDR3 consists of 17 residues. This chain's CDR3 is CASRLVATAQLNTEAFF. The CDR3 DNA reads as TGTGCAAGTCGCTTAGTTGCTACTGCTCAACTGAACACTGAAGCTTTCTTT.

This chain links TRBV18 with TRBJ2-7; TRBD1 aligns across 7 bases. Germline V gives CDR1 KGHSH, CDR2 LQKENI. This CDR3 comprises 14 residues. J gave up 0 bases and V 5 bases, and 4 bases lay outside the gene matches. The CDR3 spells CASSVQGSSYEQYF. Written as DNA, the CDR3 is TGTGCCAGCTCAGTACAGGGGTCCTCCTACGAGCAGTACTTC.

This clone was counted once. V and J are TRBV5-4 and TRBJ1-1, with 7 bases fitting TRBD1. Germline V gene sequence: CDR1 SGHNT, CDR2 YYREEE (reference sequence). The V and J ends lost 4 bases and 5 bases, in that order; junction bases with no gene match: 8. This CDR3 is built from 14 residues. CDR3 region: CASSRQGGTTEAFF. CDR3 bases: TGTGCCAGCAGCCGGCAGGGGGGTACTACTGAAGCTTTCTTT.

The chain couples TRBV6-5 to TRBJ1-1; D ambiguous. V gave up 6 bases and J gave up 8 bases, with 10 bases separating them. There are 11 residues in the CDR3. Germline assignment: CDR1 MNHEY and CDR2 SVGAGI. CDR3 in DNA: TGTGCCAGCAGACTAACTGAGGAAGCTTTCTTT. It translates to CASRLTEEAFF.

The chain couples TRBV18 to TRBJ1-1, with a possible D match to TRBD1 (5 bases). Trimming removed 3 bases from V and 6 bases from J, with 14 bases in between. The CDR3 has 14 residues. Germline V gene data show CDR1 as KGHSH and CDR2 as LQKENI. DNA for the CDR3: TGTGCCAGCTCACCCGTCTGGCAGGGCGCTGAAGCTTTCTTT. It codes for CASSPVWQGAEAFF.

There are a few counts of this clone. The V call is TRBV5-4, the J call TRBJ2-5; the match to TRBD2 covers 9 bases. The CDR3 is made up of 12 amino acids. In germline, CDR1 is SGHNT, CDR2 YYREEE (reference sequence). J lost 4 bases, V lost 5 bases, and 0 bases had no gene match. The CDR3 bases are TGTGCCAGCAGTAGCGGGGGAGAGACCCAGTACTTC. The encoded protein is CASSSGGETQYF. Combining the CDR3 with reference TRBV5-4 and TRBJ2-5 gives the whole variable domain ETGVTQSPTHLIKTRGQQVTLRCSSQSGHNTVSWYQQALGQGPQFIFQYYREEENGRGNFPPRFSGLQFPNYSSELNVNALELDDSALYLCASSSGGETQYFGPGTRLLVL.

The V gene is TRBV10-3, the J gene TRBJ1-2, with 8 bases matching TRBD1. The CDR3 is 11 residues long. Looked up from germline, CDR1 is ENHRY and CDR2 is SYGVKD. V lost 8 bases to trimming and J lost 4 bases; unmatched junction nucleotides: 0. The CDR3 reads CAIGQGYGYTF. The CDR3 DNA is TGTGCCATCGGACAGGGCTATGGCTACACCTTC.

The chain couples TRBV18 to TRBJ1-6, with D unclear. V dropped 0 bases and J dropped 10 bases, with 16 bases sitting between them. In germline, CDR1 is KGHSH, CDR2 LQKENI. The CDR3 has 16 residues. The CDR3 loop reads CASSPPWGESGSPLHF. CDR3 in DNA: TGTGCCAGCTCACCACCGTGGGGAGAATCGGGATCACCCCTCCACTTT. Variable domain in full (rest from reference TRBV18 and TRBJ1-6): NAGVMQNPRHLVRRRGQEARLRCSPMKGHSHVYWYRQLPEEGLKFMVYLQKENIIDESGMPKERFSAEFPKEGPSILRIQQVVRGDSAAYFCASSPPWGESGSPLHFGNGTRLTVT.

The V call is TRBV6-2 or TRBV6-3, the J call TRBJ1-5; 7 nucleotides agree with TRBD1. Per germline, CDR1 MNHEY and CDR2 SVGEGT. With 2 bases clipped from V and 9 bases from J, the junction kept 13 bases outside the gene matches. The CDR3 spans 16 residues. CDR3 sequence: CASSYPPDRPLSPQHF. The CDR3 region has the DNA TGTGCCAGCAGTTACCCTCCGGACAGGCCCTTATCGCCCCAGCATTTT.

This chain links TRBV18 with TRBJ1-2, with 8 positions matching TRBD1. This CDR3 comprises 12 residues. J was trimmed by 8 bases and V by 6 bases; bases with no gene match: 5. Looked up from germline, CDR1 is KGHSH and CDR2 is LQKENI. This chain's CDR3 is CASSQGAGGYTF. DNA for the CDR3: TGTGCCAGCTCGCAGGGGGCAGGAGGCTACACCTTC. The full variable domain, its missing parts supplied by reference TRBV18 and TRBJ1-2, is NAGVMQNPRHLVRRRGQEARLRCSPMKGHSHVYWYRQLPEEGLKFMVYLQKENIIDESGMPKERFSAEFPKEGPSILRIQQVVRGDSAAYFCASSQGAGGYTFGSGTRLTVV.

This chain links TRBV5-1 with TRBJ1-2; TRBD1 matches 9 bases. Losses at the gene ends were 0 bases for V and 4 bases for J; bases not matched to a gene: 1. This CDR3 is built from 14 residues. Germline CDR1 SGHRS, CDR2 YFSETQ. This CDR3 is CASSLATGGYGYTF. DNA of the CDR3: TGCGCCAGCAGCTTGGCGACAGGGGGCTATGGCTACACCTTC.

The chain combines TRBV25-1 with TRBJ1-1; TRBD1 aligns across 8 bases. Trimming cost V 8 bases and J 4 bases; bases outside gene matches: 9. This CDR3 contains 14 residues. The germline CDR1 and CDR2 sequences are MGHDK and SYGVNS. As DNA, the CDR3 is TGTGCCAGCTCTTGGACAGGGATGGGCACTGAAGCTTTCTTT. This codes for CASSWTGMGTEAFF.

The gene calls are TRBV7-2 and TRBJ1-6; D not certain. V was clipped by 3 bases and J by 0 bases, with 12 bases between them. The CDR3 spans 17 residues. Per the germline V gene, CDR1 is SGHTA and CDR2 is FQGNSA. In DNA form, the CDR3 reads TGTGCCAGCAGCTTGGGCCCATGGAACTCCTATAATTCACCCCTCCACTTT. Translating gives CASSLGPWNSYNSPLHF. Together with reference TRBV7-2 and TRBJ1-6, the CDR3 gives the full variable domain: GAGVSQSPSNKVTEKGKDVELRCDPISGHTALYWYRQSLGQGLEFLIYFQGNSAPDKSGLPSDRFSAERTGGSVSTLTIQRTQQEDSAVYLCASSLGPWNSYNSPLHFGNGTRLTVT.

The V call is TRBV7-9, the J call TRBJ2-5, with D tentatively TRBD2 (5 bases). The CDR3 loop spans 14 amino acids. The V end was cut by 0 bases, the J end by 5 bases, with 10 bases between. CDR1 is SEHNR, CDR2 FQNEAQ, per germline (reference sequence). CDR3 in amino acids: CASSLASVGETQYF. The CDR3 bases are TGTGCCAGCAGCTTAGCTAGCGTCGGGGAGACCCAGTACTTC. Full variable domain (missing parts from reference TRBV7-9 and TRBJ2-5): DTGVSQNPRHKITKRGQNVTFRCDPISEHNRLYWYRQTLGQGPEFLTYFQNEAQLEKSRLLSDRFSAERPKGSFSTLEIQRTEQGDSAMYLCASSLASVGETQYFGPGTRLLVL.

The chain has TRBV9 and TRBJ2-7; 14 bases are a match to TRBD2. The CDR3 totals 16 residues. Losses at the gene ends were 2 bases for V and 3 bases for J; bases not matched to a gene: 4. Germline V gene data show CDR1 as SGDLS and CDR2 as YYNGEE. CDR3 sequence (DNA): TGTGCCAGCAGCGTCTCGGGACTAGCGGGGGTCTACGAGCAGTACTTC. This gives the protein CASSVSGLAGVYEQYF.

This chain uses TRBV5-4 with TRBJ1-1; 8 positions match TRBD1. The V gene's germline CDR1 is SGHNT and CDR2 YYREEE (reference sequence). The CDR3 contains 15 residues. V dropped 0 bases and J dropped 4; count of bases not matched to a gene: 5. The DNA of the CDR3 is TGTGCCAGCAGCTTGGGACAGGGGCTAAGCACTGAAGCTTTCTTT. Translated, it gives CASSLGQGLSTEAFF. Based on the CDR3 plus reference TRBV5-4 and TRBJ1-1, the full variable domain is ETGVTQSPTHLIKTRGQQVTLRCSSQSGHNTVSWYQQALGQGPQFIFQYYREEENGRGNFPPRFSGLQFPNYSSELNVNALELDDSALYLCASSLGQGLSTEAFFGQGTRLTVV.

The rearrangement uses TRBV6-5 and TRBJ1-1; D is uncertain. Trimming removed 6 bases from V and 1 base from J, with 12 bases in between. Looked up from germline, CDR1 is MNHEY and CDR2 is SVGAGI. The CDR3 loop spans 14 amino acids. For the CDR3, the DNA is TGTGCCAGCAGCCTAACCCGACAGAACACTGAAGCTTTCTTT. As protein: CASSLTRQNTEAFF.

The V and J genes are TRBV9 and TRBJ1-4, with D perhaps TRBD1 (5 bases). Germline V gene lookup returns CDR1 SGDLS and CDR2 YYNGEE. The CDR3 runs 14 residues. V lost 4 bases and J lost 10, with 17 bases in between. The chain's CDR3 is CASSQGTPGGKLFF. In DNA, the CDR3 is TGTGCCAGCAGCCAGGGAACCCCGGGGGGAAAACTGTTTTTT.

This rearrangement joins TRBV29-1 to TRBJ1-1, with D maybe TRBD1 (5 bases). CDR1 is SQVTM and CDR2 is ANQGSEA in the germline V gene. The CDR3 extends over 14 amino acids. Trimming took off 6 bases at V and 1 base at J, with 15 bases between the two ends. The CDR3 coding sequence is TGCAGCGTGAGTCTTTCAGGGAAGAACACTGAAGCTTTCTTT. This translates into CSVSLSGKNTEAFF.

The rearrangement joins TRBV7-3 to TRBJ1-2; D is uncertain. V gave up 4 bases and J gave up 8 bases, with 11 bases separating them. Germline CDR1 and CDR2: SGHTA and FQGTGA. This CDR3 contains 12 residues. Here the CDR3 reads CASSSTRVGYTF. The CDR3 DNA reads TGTGCCAGCAGCTCCACGCGGGTCGGCTACACCTTC.

In its sample, this clone was seen a few times. The rearrangement uses TRBV19 and TRBJ1-1; a weak D match, TRBD1 (5 bases). The CDR3 spans 16 residues. CDR1 LNHDA and CDR2 SQIVND come from the germline V gene (reference sequence). Trimming stripped 3 bases from V and 1 base from J, with 15 bases between. As DNA, the CDR3 is TGTGCCAGTAGTATTTGGCACAGGCCCCAGAACACTGAAGCTTTCTTT. Its translation: CASSIWHRPQNTEAFF.

The chain is built from TRBV4-1 and TRBJ2-7; 7 bases line up with TRBD1. V shed 4 bases, J shed 2 bases, and the junction held 8 bases outside the gene matches. The CDR3 covers 15 residues. Germline V lookup: CDR1 MGHRA, CDR2 YSYEKL. In nucleotides, the CDR3 is TGCGCCAGCAGCCCAATGCCGGGACAGCCCTACGAGCAGTACTTC. It is translated as CASSPMPGQPYEQYF.

The V and J genes are TRBV5-1 and TRBJ1-4; 9 nucleotides agree with TRBD1. V gave up 3 bases and J gave up 7 bases; unmatched junction bases: 7. The CDR3 runs 15 residues. CDR1 SGHRS and CDR2 YFSETQ come from the germline V gene. The chain's CDR3 is CASSSRQGVGEKLFF. The CDR3 coding sequence is TGCGCCAGCAGCTCCCGACAGGGGGTCGGTGAAAAACTGTTTTTT. Full variable domain (rest looked up from reference TRBV5-1 and TRBJ1-4): KAGVTQTPRYLIKTRGQQVTLSCSPISGHRSVSWYQQTPGQGLQFLFEYFSETQRNKGNFPGRFSGRQFSNSRSEMNVSTLELGDSALYLCASSSRQGVGEKLFFGSGTQLSVL.

The chain carries TRBV7-9 and TRBJ2-2; D perhaps matches TRBD2 (5 bases). V was pared by 1 base and J by 5 bases, with 17 bases between. The CDR3 covers 17 residues. The germline V gene encodes CDR1 SEHNR and CDR2 FQNEAQ (reference sequence). The CDR3, as DNA: TGTGCCAGCAGCTTAGAGTTTTCGGGGAAGCGGACCGGGGAGCTGTTTTTT. This codes for CASSLEFSGKRTGELFF.

V and J are TRBV5-6 and TRBJ2-5, with D possibly being TRBD2 (5 bases). V was trimmed by 2 bases and J by 2 bases, leaving 7 bases between them. Germline V CDR1 and CDR2: SGHDT, YYEEEE. The CDR3 has 13 residues. CDR3 DNA: TGTGCCAGCAGCTTCTGGGAGCAAGAGACCCAGTACTTC. This encodes CASSFWEQETQYF.